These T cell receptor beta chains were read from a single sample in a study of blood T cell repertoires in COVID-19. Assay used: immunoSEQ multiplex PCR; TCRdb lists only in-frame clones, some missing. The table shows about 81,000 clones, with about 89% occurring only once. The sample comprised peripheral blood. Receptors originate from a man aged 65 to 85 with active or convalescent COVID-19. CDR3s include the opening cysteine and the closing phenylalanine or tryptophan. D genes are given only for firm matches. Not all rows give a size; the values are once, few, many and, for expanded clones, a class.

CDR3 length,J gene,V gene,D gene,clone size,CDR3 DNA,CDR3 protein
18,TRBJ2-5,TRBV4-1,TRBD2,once,TGCGCCAGCAGCCAAGAGAGGACTAGCGGGGGGTACCAAGAGACCCAGTACTTC,CASSQERTSGGYQETQYF
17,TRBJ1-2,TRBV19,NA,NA,TGTGCCAGTAGTATTGGTTTGGGCCACCTCGCTAACTATGGCTACACCTTC,CASSIGLGHLANYGYTF
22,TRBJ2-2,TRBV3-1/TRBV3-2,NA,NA,TGTGCCAGCAGCCACAATATGACGAGCCAGGGACGACAGGCGACGAACACCGGGGAGCTGTTTTTT,CASSHNMTSQGRQATNTGELFF
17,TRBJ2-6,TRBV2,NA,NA,TGTGCCAGCAACTCTGGGGCAGGCCGCTCTGGGGCCAACGTCCTGACTTTC,CASNSGAGRSGANVLTF
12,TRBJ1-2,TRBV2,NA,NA,TGTGCCAGCAGTGCGGGTCCCTATGGCTACACCTTC,CASSAGPYGYTF
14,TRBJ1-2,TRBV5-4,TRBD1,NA,TGTGCCAGCAGAGCATGGGCAGGGGGCTATGGCTACACCTTC,CASRAWAGGYGYTF
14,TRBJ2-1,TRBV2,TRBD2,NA,TGTGCCAAAATTTCCGGGACTAGGCGCAATGAGCAGTTCTTC,CAKISGTRRNEQFF
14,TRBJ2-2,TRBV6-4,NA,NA,TGTGCCAGTTCGAACAGGGCAGGCACCGGGGAGCTGTTTTTT,CASSNRAGTGELFF
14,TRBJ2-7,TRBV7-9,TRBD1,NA,TGTGCCAGCAGCTTCCGGGACAGCTACTACGAGCAGTACTTC,CASSFRDSYYEQYF
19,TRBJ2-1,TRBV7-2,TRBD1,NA,TGTGCCAGCAGCTTACAGGGACAGGGAATGGCCCCCTCCTACAATGAGCAGTTCTTC,CASSLQGQGMAPSYNEQFF
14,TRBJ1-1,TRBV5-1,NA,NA,TGCGCCAGCAGCTTTAGTTTCATGAACACTGAAGCTTTCTTT,CASSFSFMNTEAFF
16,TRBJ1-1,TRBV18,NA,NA,TGTGCCAGCTCACCCCAAGGGGCAGGGATGAACACTGAAGCTTTCTTT,CASSPQGAGMNTEAFF
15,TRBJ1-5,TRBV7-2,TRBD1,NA,TGTGCCAGCAGCTCGGGACAGGCCGGGGTCGGGCCCCAGCATTTT,CASSSGQAGVGPQHF
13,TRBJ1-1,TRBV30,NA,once,TGTGCCTGGGGCGGACCGGGGTTCACTGAAGCTTTCTTT,CAWGGPGFTEAFF